These 26 T cell receptor beta chains came from one sample sequenced in a study of T cell responses to AZD1222 COVID-19 vaccine (dated by TCRdb to 2020 to 2022). The time point tag for this specimen amounts to: about 28 days (+/-7) after the second vaccine dose. Libraries came from the immunoSEQ multiplex PCR assay. TCRdb obtained this table from immuneACCESS and retained in-frame rearrangements with V and J assigned. These tables miss some clones; where compared with another copy, unresolved V genes account for less than half of the shortfall, and the remainder is unexplained. The sample records fewer than 130,000 clones, roughly 92% of which are singletons. Less than 2.5% of the sample comes from the top ten. The specimen comprised peripheral blood, sampled 28 days after the second AZD1222 dose. The source of these receptors is an adult who received the AZD1222 COVID-19 vaccine.

The V gene is TRBV12-5, the J gene TRBJ1-2; possibly TRBD1 for D (5 bases). Germline CDR1 is LGHNT and CDR2 is FRNRAP. The ends were cut back, 1 base at V and 8 bases at J, with 17 bases in the middle. The CDR3 extends over 15 amino acids. CDR3 nucleotides: TGTGCTAGTGGTTTGGACACGGGCTCTTGGGGGGGCTACACCTTC. This codes for CASGLDTGSWGGYTF.

This sequence joins TRBV9 and TRBJ1-2; D perhaps matches TRBD1 (6 bases). Germline lookup yields CDR1 SGDLS and CDR2 YYNGEE. V gave up 4 bases and J gave up 2 bases, with 15 bases separating them. The length of the CDR3 is 15 residues. The CDR3 DNA follows: TGTGCCAGCAGCCAGAACAGGGTGGACAACTATGGCTACACCTTC. Its translation is CASSQNRVDNYGYTF.

This chain joins TRBV11-2 and TRBJ1-1; D perhaps matches TRBD1 (5 bases). The CDR3 is 15 amino acids. V lost 4 bases, J lost 0 bases, and 12 bases lay in between. Germline loops: CDR1 SGHAT, CDR2 FQNNGV. The CDR3 protein is CASSSVDTVNTEAFF. CDR3 in DNA: TGTGCCAGCAGCTCGGTGGACACCGTGAACACTGAAGCTTTCTTT.

This chain joins TRBV28 and TRBJ1-2, with TRBD1 as a possible D gene (6 bases). The V and J ends lost 4 bases and 4 bases respectively, with 10 bases between them. Per germline, CDR1 MDHEN and CDR2 SYDVKM. The CDR3 is made up of 13 amino acids. The CDR3 here is CASSSGTTYGYTF. In DNA, the CDR3 is TGTGCCAGCAGTTCCGGGACAACCTATGGCTACACCTTC.

V and J are TRBV11-3 and TRBJ2-2, with TRBD2 as a possible D gene (5 bases). There are 16 residues in the CDR3. Looked up from germline, CDR1 is SGHNT and CDR2 is YENEEA. V dropped 0 bases and J dropped 6 bases, with 14 bases sitting between them. In DNA, the CDR3 is TGTGCCAGCAGCTTAGAAATGGCTAGCAGCGCCGGGGAGCTGTTTTTT. Its translation: CASSLEMASSAGELFF.

The rearrangement links TRBV11-2 to TRBJ2-2; TRBD2 aligns across 13 bases. This CDR3 spans 19 amino acids. With 4 bases clipped from V and 8 bases from J, the junction kept 16 bases outside the gene matches. From germline, CDR1 is SGHAT and CDR2 FQNNGV. The CDR3 DNA is TGTGCCAGCAGCTCCCTCCGGACTAGCGGGAGTAAAAATTTAGGGGAGCTGTTTTTT. Translated, it gives CASSSLRTSGSKNLGELFF. Combining the CDR3 with reference TRBV11-2 and TRBJ2-2 gives the whole variable domain EAGVAQSPRYKIIEKRQSVAFWCNPISGHATLYWYQQILGQGPKLLIQFQNNGVVDDSQLPKDRFSAERLKGVDSTLKIQPAKLEDSAVYLCASSSLRTSGSKNLGELFFGEGSRLTVL.

Here the CDR3 DNA reads TGTGCCAGCAGCTGGAGGGGCAATCAGCCCCAGCATTTT. This encodes CASSWRGNQPQHF. The V and J genes are TRBV11-2 and TRBJ1-5, with D unclear. The CDR3 spans 13 residues. Germline loops: CDR1 SGHAT, CDR2 FQNNGV. Trimming shortened V by 4 bases and J by 2 bases, and 6 bases separated the two germline ends.

The chain has TRBV2 and TRBJ1-2; D is possibly TRBD1 (6 bases). CDR1 is SNHLY and CDR2 is FYNNEI in the germline V gene. The CDR3 covers 14 residues. With 4 bases removed from V and 4 bases from J, the gap between germline ends came to 13 bases. CDR3 DNA: TGTGCCAGCAGTGGGGGAGTACAGGGCTATGGCTACACCTTC. It translates to CASSGGVQGYGYTF.

The chain couples TRBV4-3 to TRBJ1-1, with no clear D. From germline, CDR1 is LGHNA and CDR2 YSLEER. Trimming cost V 0 bases and J 0 bases, with 8 bases left between them. This CDR3 is built from 15 residues. The CDR3 is CASSQDLHMNTEAFF. In DNA, the CDR3 is TGCGCCAGCAGCCAAGATCTCCATATGAACACTGAAGCTTTCTTT.

For this clone: Additional DNA sequences in this sample encode the identical CDR3. The chain links TRBV5-1 to TRBJ1-2; 10 bases match TRBD1. The CDR3 consists of 15 residues. Germline V lookup: CDR1 SGHRS, CDR2 YFSETQ. Trimming cost V 0 bases and J 4 bases; bases outside gene matches: 3. DNA of the CDR3: TGCGCCAGCAGCTTGGGACAGGGGGCTGGCTATGGCTACACCTTC. This translates into CASSLGQGAGYGYTF.

The V gene is TRBV7-2, the J gene TRBJ2-3, with a possible D match to TRBD1 (6 bases). The CDR3 has 15 amino acids. Trimming left V 0 bases short and J 1 base short, with 8 bases between. Germline CDR1 and CDR2: SGHTA and FQGNSA. CDR3 in amino acids: CASSLAGARTDTQYF. CDR3 nucleotides: TGTGCCAGCAGCTTAGCGGGGGCCCGCACAGATACGCAGTATTTT.

V and J are TRBV6-5 and TRBJ1-2; 7 bases align to TRBD1. Germline CDR1 and CDR2: MNHEY and SVGAGI. The CDR3 covers 13 residues. The V and J ends lost 2 bases and 7 bases, in that order; junction bases with no gene match: 4. CDR3 nucleotides: TGTGCCAGCAGTTACGACAGGGAGAGTGGCTACACCTTC. Its protein product is CASSYDRESGYTF.

The rearrangement links TRBV27 to TRBJ2-7; D possibly corresponds to TRBD2 (6 bases). The CDR3 is 15 amino acids. Germline CDR1 MNHEY, CDR2 SMNVEV (reference sequence). Trimming left V 0 bases short and J 3 bases short, with 12 bases between. The CDR3 here is CASSLSSGLNYEQYF. CDR3 bases: TGTGCCAGCAGTTTATCGTCGGGACTCAACTACGAGCAGTACTTC.

The chain couples TRBV6-6 to TRBJ1-2; D gene ambiguous. The CDR3 has 13 amino acids. The V end lost 6 bases, the J end lost 8 bases, and 16 bases lay between the germline ends. Germline lookup yields CDR1 MNHNY and CDR2 SVGAGI (reference sequence). CDR3 amino acids: CASSKTSFQGYTF. The CDR3 DNA is TGTGCCAGCAGCAAAACGTCCTTCCAGGGCTACACCTTC.

The V call is TRBV2, the J call TRBJ2-3; D unresolved. Germline lookup yields CDR1 SNHLY and CDR2 FYNNEI. V was cut by 9 bases and J by 1 base, with 14 bases left in between. The CDR3 runs 14 residues. CDR3 sequence (DNA): TGTGCCAGTCTCTCCCCCGGCGGCACAGATACGCAGTATTTT. It specifies CASLSPGGTDTQYF. Full variable domain (outside the CDR3, taken from reference TRBV2 and TRBJ2-3): EPEVTQTPSHQVTQMGQEVILRCVPISNHLYFYWYRQILGQKVEFLVSFYNNEISEKSEIFDDQFSVERPDGSNFTLKIRSTKLEDSAMYFCASLSPGGTDTQYFGPGTRLTVL.

CDR3 sequence reads: CASSQARFWETQYF. CDR3 DNA: TGTGCCAGCAGCCAAGCCCGGTTCTGGGAGACCCAGTACTTC. This rearrangement joins TRBV7-2 to TRBJ2-5; D gene unclear. The CDR3 is 14 amino acids. Germline CDR1 and CDR2: SGHTA and FQGNSA. V lost 5 bases to trimming and J lost 5 bases, with 15 bases between them.

CDR3 protein: CASSTGSTNVLTF. The CDR3 coding sequence is TGTGCCAGCTCGACAGGCTCCACCAACGTCCTGACTTTC. This sequence joins TRBV6-5 and TRBJ2-6; TRBD1 might be the D (6 bases). V was trimmed by 8 bases and J by 8 bases, leaving 13 bases between them. Germline V lookup: CDR1 MNHEY, CDR2 SVGAGI. The CDR3 length is 13 residues.

This chain links TRBV5-1 with TRBJ2-5; D remains unclear. The germline CDR1 and CDR2 sequences are SGHRS and YFSETQ. The CDR3 totals 13 residues. V lost 2 bases and J lost 4, with 9 bases in between. The DNA for the CDR3 is TGCGCCAGCAGCTTATCAGGTCGAGAGACCCAGTACTTC. Residues: CASSLSGRETQYF.

This chain links TRBV21-1 with TRBJ2-1. TRBV21-1 is a listed pseudogene. CDR3 length: 17 residues. The CDR3 DNA follows: TGTGCCAGCAGCAAAACGGGACCTATAAGCTCCTACAATGAGCAGTTCTTC. Protein: CASSKTGPISSYNEQFF.

The chain combines TRBV19 with TRBJ2-4; 8 bases are shared with TRBD1. Germline trimming cut 5 bases from V and 7 bases from J; bases unmatched to any gene: 4. Germline CDR1 reads LNHDA; CDR2 reads SQIVND (reference sequence). CDR3 size: 13 residues. The CDR3 DNA sequence: TGTGCCAGTAGTCAGGGGGCCTCCAACATTCAGTACTTC. Amino acid sequence: CASSQGASNIQYF.

The chain joins TRBV2 to TRBJ1-6; D gene uncertain. The germline CDR1 and CDR2 sequences are SNHLY and FYNNEI. The V and J ends lost 4 bases and 7 bases respectively, with 11 bases between them. CDR3 length equals 14 residues. CDR3 sequence (DNA): TGTGCCAGCAGTGTGGGTCAAGTGAATTCACCCCTCCACTTT. Protein: CASSVGQVNSPLHF.

This clone was counted once. The junction does not match germline at one end; this may be a read error. V is TRBV7-7 and J is TRBJ2-5; D gene ambiguous. Germline lookup yields CDR1 SSHAT and CDR2 FNYEAQ (reference sequence). CDR3 length: 11 amino acids. The CDR3 coding sequence is TGTGCTAGCAGCTATGGAGAGACCCAGTACTTC. It translates to CASSYGETQYF.

The rearrangement links TRBV4-2 to TRBJ2-3; perhaps TRBD2 as D (5 bases). Germline CDR1 is LGHNA and CDR2 is YNFKEQ. The V end was cut by 4 bases, the J end by 7 bases, with 12 bases between. This CDR3 is 13 amino acids long. CDR3 sequence: CASSLFSVNTQYF. CDR3 nucleotides: TGTGCCAGCAGCCTGTTTAGCGTGAATACGCAGTATTTT.

CDR3 sequence (DNA): TGTGCCAGCAGCTTAGTTACAGGGAACTGGGAGACCCAGTACTTC. Amino acids: CASSLVTGNWETQYF. This chain connects TRBV7-9 to TRBJ2-5; D may be TRBD1 (6 bases). The CDR3 consists of 15 residues. Germline CDR1 reads SEHNR; CDR2 reads FQNEAQ (reference sequence). Trimming cost V 1 base and J 5 bases, with 14 bases left between them.

The chain links TRBV6-1 to TRBJ2-3; TRBD1 might be the D (6 bases). CDR3 length: 15 amino acids. Germline V lookup: CDR1 MNHNS, CDR2 SASEGT. V gave up 2 bases and J gave up 2 bases, with 11 bases separating them. DNA of the CDR3: TGTGCCAGCAGTGAAAGGTGGACAGCCACAGATACGCAGTATTTT. Protein product: CASSERWTATDTQYF.

This chain joins TRBV6-5 and TRBJ1-1, with a possible D match to TRBD1 (6 bases). The CDR3 covers 13 residues. Germline lookup yields CDR1 MNHEY and CDR2 SVGAGI. Trimming removed 0 bases at V and 9 bases at J, with 11 bases between. The CDR3 DNA is TGTGCCAGCAGTTACTCAGGGACATCCAAAGCTTTCTTT. Its protein product is CASSYSGTSKAFF.